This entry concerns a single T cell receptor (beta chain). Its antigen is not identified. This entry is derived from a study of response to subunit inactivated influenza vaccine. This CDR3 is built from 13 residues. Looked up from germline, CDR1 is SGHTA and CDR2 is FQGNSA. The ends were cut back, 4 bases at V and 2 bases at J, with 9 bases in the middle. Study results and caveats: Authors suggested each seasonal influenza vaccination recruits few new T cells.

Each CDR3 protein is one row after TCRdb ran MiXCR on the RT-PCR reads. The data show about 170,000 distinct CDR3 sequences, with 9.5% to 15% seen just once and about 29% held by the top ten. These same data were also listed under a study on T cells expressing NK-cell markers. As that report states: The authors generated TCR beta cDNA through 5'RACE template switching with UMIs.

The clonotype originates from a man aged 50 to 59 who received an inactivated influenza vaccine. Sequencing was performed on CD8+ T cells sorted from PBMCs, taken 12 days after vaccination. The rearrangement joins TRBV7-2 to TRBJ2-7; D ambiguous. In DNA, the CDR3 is TGTGCCAGCAGCTCTTATATACCCTACGAGCAGTACTTC. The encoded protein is CASSSYIPYEQYF.